A single sample is the source of the 17 T cell receptor beta chains below, sequenced in a study of spatial heterogeneity in lung cancer. The time point is: sample taken at primary tumor resection. TCRdb reprocessed the 5' RACE reads with MiXCR, giving one entry per CDR3 protein. The sample shows about 8,600 distinct CDR3 sequences, 3.5% to 5.5% of them seen only once. The sample in question was PBMCs, obtained at surgery. These receptors were collected from a male donor with early-stage non-small cell lung cancer.

This clonotype was counted many times. This chain links TRBV7-2 with TRBJ2-7, with a tentative D call TRBD2 (6 bases). Trimming removed 3 bases at V and 3 bases at J, with 12 bases between. The germline V gene encodes CDR1 SGHTA and CDR2 FQGNSA. The CDR3 runs to 14 residues. CDR3 sequence reads: CASSFRAGSYEQYF. The CDR3 coding sequence is TGTGCCAGCAGCTTCAGGGCGGGGAGCTACGAGCAGTACTTC.

The sample holds many counts of this clonotype. The V and J genes are TRBV5-1 and TRBJ1-2; the D is unclear. The germline V and J ends were trimmed by 2 bases and 8 bases, with 22 bases remaining between them. Germline V gene lookup returns CDR1 SGHRS and CDR2 YFSETQ. This CDR3 has 16 amino acids. The CDR3 here is CASSLTLTGEEGGYTF. CDR3 DNA sequence: TGCGCCAGCAGCTTAACCTTGACGGGCGAGGAAGGAGGCTACACCTTC.

This clonotype was found many times. The V call is TRBV3-1, the J call TRBJ2-5, with 7 nucleotides matching TRBD2. CDR3 length: 12 residues. V shed 0 bases, J shed 13 bases, and the junction held 5 bases outside the gene matches. CDR1 and CDR2 from the germline V gene are LGHDT and YNNKEL (reference sequence). CDR3 nucleotide sequence: TGTGCCAGCAGCCAAGATCCCCAGCGGGGGTACTTC. Protein product: CASSQDPQRGYF.

By share, this clonotype counts as medium-sized. The chain employs TRBV7-8 and TRBJ2-2; possible D gene TRBD2, 6 bases. V lost 1 base to trimming and J lost 0 bases, with 6 bases between them. The germline V gene has CDR1 SGHVS and CDR2 FQNEAQ. This CDR3 spans 15 amino acids. CDR3 protein: CASSLGLANTGELFF. DNA of the CDR3: TGTGCCAGCAGCTTAGGACTAGCGAACACCGGGGAGCTGTTTTTT.

This clonotype was detected ten times or more. This chain joins TRBV6-5 and TRBJ2-2, with D hard to call. V lost 2 bases to trimming and J lost 5 bases, with 15 bases between them. Germline V gives CDR1 MNHEY, CDR2 SVGAGI. This CDR3 is 16 amino acids long. CDR3 residues: CASSYIKGLGTGELFF. CDR3 coding DNA: TGTGCCAGCAGTTACATAAAGGGCTTGGGGACCGGGGAGCTGTTTTTT.

This clonotype rates as medium-sized. This sequence joins TRBV7-9 and TRBJ1-1; D is perhaps TRBD1 (5 bases). The germline V and J ends were trimmed by 5 bases and 2 bases, with 15 bases remaining between them. Germline CDR1 SEHNR, CDR2 FQNEAQ (reference sequence). The CDR3 has 15 residues. CDR3 residues: CASSPDGTPNTEAFF. The DNA of the CDR3 is TGTGCCAGCAGCCCCGACGGGACGCCAAACACTGAAGCTTTCTTT.

This clonotype was counted at least ten times. The chain recombines TRBV7-2 with TRBJ2-3; 7 nucleotides line up with TRBD1. CDR3 size: 15 residues. CDR1 is SGHTA, CDR2 FQGNSA, per germline. V gave up 0 bases and J gave up 5 bases; unmatched junction bases: 5. As DNA, the CDR3 is TGTGCCAGCAGCTTAGCTAGACAGGGTCAAGATACGCAGTATTTT. The encoded protein is CASSLARQGQDTQYF.

This clonotype was detected a few times. V and J are TRBV3-1 and TRBJ2-5, with D unclear. V lost 1 base, J lost 2 bases, and 17 bases lay in between. This CDR3 has 17 residues. Germline loops: CDR1 LGHDT, CDR2 YNNKEL (reference sequence). The CDR3 nucleotides are TGTGCCAGCAGCCAAGGTTATAACGCCCTACGACAAGAGACCCAGTACTTC. It translates to CASSQGYNALRQETQYF.

This chain links TRBV28 with TRBJ2-1, with TRBD2 matching 7 bases. The length of the CDR3 is 11 residues. The V gene end was trimmed by 7 bases and the J gene end by 15 bases; junction bases not matched to a gene: 9. Germline-derived CDR1 and CDR2 are MDHEN and SYDVKM. The CDR3 bases are TGTGCCAGCAAGGGAGGGAGGGTTCCGTTCTTC. It specifies CASKGGRVPFF.

By sample fraction, this clonotype is medium-sized (0.01 to 0.1%). CDR3 loop: CASSLPATNTGELFF. DNA for the CDR3: TGTGCCAGCAGTTTACCCGCGACGAACACCGGGGAGCTGTTTTTT. The rearrangement links TRBV12-3 or TRBV12-4 to TRBJ2-2; unclear D gene. The CDR3 spans 15 residues. V shed 2 bases and J shed 0 bases, with 7 bases lying between them.

The table lists this clonotype with many counts. The chain recombines TRBV7-8 with TRBJ2-7; D is undetermined. CDR1 is SGHVS and CDR2 is FQNEAQ in the germline V gene. V was cut by 5 bases and J by 4 bases, with 18 bases left in between. The CDR3 contains 15 residues. The CDR3: CASSPARQRLYEQYV. CDR3 DNA sequence: TGTGCCAGCAGCCCGGCGAGGCAACGCCTTTACGAGCAGTACGTC.

This clonotype was detected many times. V usage is TRBV28 and J usage is TRBJ1-5, with 12 positions matching TRBD1. The germline CDR1 and CDR2 sequences are MDHEN and SYDVKM. This CDR3 spans 18 amino acids. Losses at the gene ends were 3 bases for V and 9 bases for J; bases not matched to a gene: 15. The CDR3 spells CASSFFFTGQGAKGPQHF. CDR3 nucleotides: TGTGCCAGCAGTTTTTTCTTTACGGGACAGGGGGCAAAGGGGCCCCAGCATTTT.

The gene calls are TRBV7-2 and TRBJ2-2; D is uncertain. Germline V gene sequence: CDR1 SGHTA, CDR2 FQGNSA. V was cut by 3 bases and J by 6 bases, with 14 bases left in between. CDR3 length: 15 amino acids. CDR3 nucleotide sequence: TGTGCCAGCAGCTTGGTACCCTCCTTATCCGGGGAGCTGTTTTTT. This gives the protein CASSLVPSLSGELFF.

This clonotype was detected only a few times. This chain connects TRBV18 to TRBJ2-3; TRBD2 matches 9 bases. The CDR3 is 15 amino acids. The V and J ends lost 2 bases and 2 bases, in that order; junction bases with no gene match: 2. Per the germline V gene, CDR1 is KGHSH and CDR2 is LQKENI. This CDR3 reads CASSPAGGATDTQYF. CDR3 in DNA: TGTGCCAGCTCACCAGCGGGGGGGGCCACAGATACGCAGTATTTT.

This clonotype is labeled medium-sized. The rearrangement joins TRBV9 to TRBJ2-5; 7 nucleotides align to TRBD2. CDR1 SGDLS and CDR2 YYNGEE come from the germline V gene. Trimming took 2 bases from V and 2 from J; bases not matched to a gene: 9. The CDR3 has 16 residues. For the CDR3, the DNA is TGTGCCAGCAGCGTTCTAGCGGTAACTTCGCAAGAGACCCAGTACTTC. Its protein product is CASSVLAVTSQETQYF.

This clonotype is labeled medium-sized. This chain joins TRBV7-9 and TRBJ1-2; 9 nucleotides align to TRBD1. CDR3 length: 15 residues. The junction had 9 bases not matched to a gene; V was cut back by 2 bases and J by 8 bases. Germline V CDR1 and CDR2: SEHNR, FQNEAQ (reference sequence). In nucleotides, the CDR3 is TGTGCCAGCAGCTTAACCGAACAGGGGGCGCGGGGCTACACCTTC. The encoded protein is CASSLTEQGARGYTF.

This clonotype was counted at least ten times. The J gene is TRBJ2-6, the V gene TRBV19; unclear D gene. The CDR3 is 15 residues long. CDR1 is LNHDA, CDR2 SQIVND, per germline (reference sequence). Trimming stripped 7 bases from V and 4 bases from J, with 14 bases between. The CDR3: CASTLDPSGANVLTF. In DNA form, the CDR3 reads TGTGCCAGTACCTTGGATCCGAGCGGGGCCAACGTCCTGACTTTC.